A single sample gave rise to the 15 T cell receptor beta chains below, sequenced in a study of vaccination and CD4 T cells after COVID-19. As for treatment: approximately 11-day PBMC culture with coronavirus spike peptide pools or control peptides (ViraFEST assay). These receptors' antigens are unknown. Sequencing of cultured CD4+ T cell DNA used the Oncomine TCR Beta short-read assay. TCRdb re-called the PCR reads through MiXCR, storing one row per CDR3 protein. The sample carries around 19,000 distinct CDR3 sequences, 49% recorded once. The sequenced sample consisted of CD4+ T cells from blood, cultured in vitro. The receptor set was obtained from a human donor who had recovered from COVID-19.

The rearrangement uses TRBV6-1 and TRBJ2-1; TRBD2 matches 12 bases. With 7 bases clipped from V and 8 bases from J, the junction kept 12 bases outside the gene matches. Looked up from germline, CDR1 is MNHNS and CDR2 is SASEGT. The CDR3 consists of 16 residues. CDR3 sequence (DNA): TGTGCCAGCATTAGGGCTAGCGGGAGGGCCTTCGATGAGCAGTTCTTC. The encoded protein is CASIRASGRAFDEQFF.

In DNA, the CDR3 is TGTGCCAGCAGTACAGGGGGAAGGTCCTACGAGCAGTACTTC. Translation gives CASSTGGRSYEQYF. The chain links TRBV28 to TRBJ2-7; 8 bases align to TRBD1. J gave up 1 base and V 5 bases, and 4 bases lay outside the gene matches. In germline, CDR1 is MDHEN, CDR2 SYDVKM. The CDR3 runs to 14 residues.

The gene calls are TRBV19 and TRBJ1-5; D is undetermined. CDR1 and CDR2 (germline): LNHDA, SQIVND (reference sequence). There are 14 residues in the CDR3. V lost 3 bases and J lost 2, with 8 bases in between. CDR3 DNA: TGTGCCAGTAGTATCATTGGAGGCAATCAGCCCCAGCATTTT. It yields the protein CASSIIGGNQPQHF.

The genes are TRBV19 and TRBJ2-7; D may correspond to TRBD1 or TRBD2 (5 bases each). This CDR3 is built from 13 residues. CDR1 is LNHDA and CDR2 is SQIVND in the germline V gene (reference sequence). Trimming took off 6 bases at V and 1 base at J, with 10 bases between the two ends. CDR3: CASSRDESYEQYF. CDR3 DNA sequence: TGTGCCAGTAGCCGGGACGAATCCTACGAGCAGTACTTC.

The chain links TRBV25-1 to TRBJ2-1; the D gene is possibly TRBD2 (6 bases). V was trimmed by 4 bases and J by 3 bases, leaving 13 bases between them. The CDR3 contains 15 residues. Germline values: CDR1 MGHDK, CDR2 SYGVNS. The DNA for the CDR3 is TGTGCCAGCAGTGTGGAGGGTGCCCTCTACAATGAGCAGTTCTTC. Translating it yields CASSVEGALYNEQFF.

The CDR3 region is CASSLPVQTYGYTF. CDR3 bases: TGTGCCAGCTCACTCCCGGTTCAGACCTATGGCTACACCTTC. The chain combines TRBV18 with TRBJ1-2; D remains unclear. CDR3 length: 14 residues. The V end lost 4 bases, the J end lost 4 bases, and 13 bases lay between the germline ends. From germline, CDR1 is KGHSH and CDR2 LQKENI.

This clonotype was picked up a small number of times. The genes are TRBV7-2 and TRBJ2-2, with D possibly being TRBD2 (6 bases). The germline V and J ends were trimmed by 4 bases and 2 bases, with 8 bases remaining between them. Germline loops: CDR1 SGHTA, CDR2 FQGNSA. This CDR3 has 14 amino acids. CDR3 DNA sequence: TGTGCCAGCAGCTCGGGACTCAACACCGGGGAGCTGTTTTTT. It yields the protein CASSSGLNTGELFF.

This clonotype has only a few counts. The V call is TRBV20-1, the J call TRBJ1-1; 9 positions match TRBD1. The CDR3 consists of 13 residues. Germline lookup yields CDR1 DFQATT and CDR2 SNEGSKA (reference sequence). J was trimmed by 1 base and V by 3 bases; bases with no gene match: 0. This CDR3 reads CSARTGGNTEAFF. The CDR3 bases are TGCAGTGCTAGGACAGGGGGGAACACTGAAGCTTTCTTT.

A single count supports this clonotype. The chain has TRBV11-3 and TRBJ2-1, with D possibly being TRBD1 (6 bases). Per germline, CDR1 SGHNT and CDR2 YENEEA. Trimming took 1 base from V and 6 from J, leaving 10 bases between them. There are 14 residues in the CDR3. Here the CDR3 DNA reads TGTGCCAGCAGCTTAGCAGGGGTGAGCAATGAGCAGTTCTTC. Amino acid sequence: CASSLAGVSNEQFF.

This clonotype showed up just a few times. CDR3 DNA: TGTGCCAGTAGGGGCGGGGGAGCCTATGGCTACACCTTC. The encoded protein is CASRGGGAYGYTF. The V gene is TRBV19, the J gene TRBJ1-2; a possible D gene is TRBD1 (5 bases). Per germline, CDR1 LNHDA and CDR2 SQIVND (reference sequence). V dropped 6 bases and J dropped 4 bases, with 12 bases sitting between them. The CDR3 spans 13 residues.

This clonotype was detected a few times. The chain links TRBV30 to TRBJ1-5; no clear D. The germline V gene has CDR1 GTSNPN and CDR2 SVGIG (reference sequence). The CDR3 covers 12 residues. V gave up 5 bases and J gave up 1 base, with 6 bases separating them. The CDR3 sequence: CAWGQSNQPQHF. DNA of the CDR3: TGTGCCTGGGGCCAGAGCAATCAGCCCCAGCATTTT.

V is TRBV11-3 and J is TRBJ2-7; TRBD2 might be the D (5 bases). The ends were cut back, 8 bases at V and 0 bases at J, with 20 bases in the middle. This CDR3 has 16 residues. CDR1 and CDR2 from the germline V gene are SGHNT and YENEEA. Here the CDR3 reads CASGSAPGVPSYEQYF. The CDR3 DNA reads as TGTGCCAGCGGAAGCGCCCCCGGGGTTCCCTCCTACGAGCAGTACTTC.

The V call is TRBV19, the J call TRBJ1-5; 7 positions agree with TRBD1. Unmatched junction bases numbered 13, after V lost 11 bases and J lost 0 bases. CDR1 is LNHDA, CDR2 SQIVND, per germline (reference sequence). The CDR3 has 16 amino acids. CDR3 sequence reads: CAGGRQGVNSNQPQHF. The CDR3 DNA follows: TGTGCCGGGGGGAGACAGGGAGTTAATAGCAATCAGCCCCAGCATTTT.

This chain uses TRBV30 with TRBJ2-3; 10 nucleotides agree with TRBD2. The V and J ends lost 3 bases and 2 bases, in that order; junction bases with no gene match: 5. The CDR3 length is 15 residues. Germline V gene sequence: CDR1 GTSNPN, CDR2 SVGIG (reference sequence). In DNA, the CDR3 is TGTGCCTGGAGCGGGACTAGCGCCTCCACAGATACGCAGTATTTT. It translates to CAWSGTSASTDTQYF.

This clonotype was detected only a few times. In DNA, the CDR3 is TGTGCCAGCAGCCCGAATATGAACACCGGGGAGCTGTTTTTT. Protein: CASSPNMNTGELFF. This chain links TRBV7-8 with TRBJ2-2; D remains unclear. The V and J ends lost 5 bases and 1 base respectively, with 8 bases between them. This CDR3 has 14 residues. Germline lookup yields CDR1 SGHVS and CDR2 FQNEAQ. Drawing the rest from reference TRBV7-8 and TRBJ2-2, the complete variable domain is GAGVSQSPRYKVAKRGQDVALRCDPISGHVSLFWYQQALGQGPEFLTYFQNEAQLDKSGLPSDRFFAERPEGSVSTLKIQRTQQEDSAVYLCASSPNMNTGELFFGEGSRLTVL.